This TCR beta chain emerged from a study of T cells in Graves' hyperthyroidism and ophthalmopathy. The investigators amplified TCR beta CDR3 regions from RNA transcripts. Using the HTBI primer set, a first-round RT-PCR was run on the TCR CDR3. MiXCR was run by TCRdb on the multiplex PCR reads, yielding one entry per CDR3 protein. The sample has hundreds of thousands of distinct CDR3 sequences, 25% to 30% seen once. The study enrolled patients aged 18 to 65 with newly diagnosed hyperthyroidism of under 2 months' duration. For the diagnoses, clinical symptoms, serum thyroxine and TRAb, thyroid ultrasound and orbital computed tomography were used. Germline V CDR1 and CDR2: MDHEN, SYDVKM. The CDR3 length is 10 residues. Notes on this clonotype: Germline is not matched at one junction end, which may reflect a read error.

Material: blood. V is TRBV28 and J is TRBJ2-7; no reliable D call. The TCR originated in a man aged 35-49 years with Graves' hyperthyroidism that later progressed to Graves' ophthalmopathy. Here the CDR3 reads CASSFSTSDF. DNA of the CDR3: TGTGCCAGCAGTTTCTCTACTTCGGACTTC.